The following is a T cell receptor (beta chain) sequence with its context. In this sample, this clonotype turned up a few times. The specificity of this receptor is unknown. No clone much larger than this one lies a single base away; base qualities are absent. The CDR3 numbers 14 residues from cysteine through phenylalanine. The only DNA kept is the CDR3, 42 bases in frame from the first base. At the junction V is shortened by 7 bases and J by 1 base, with 13 bases in between. The sample originates from a study of response to subunit inactivated influenza vaccine (dated by TCRdb to the late 2010s). The study in broad terms: To follow how T cells responded to a trivalent subunit inactivated influenza vaccine, the researchers relied on deep quantitative profiling of the T cell receptor repertoire. Results the study describes overall, beyond this receptor: According to the authors, only a limited number of new T cells may be recruited by each seasonal influenza vaccination.

The library came from RT-PCR. Reads for this sample came from an Illumina HiSeq 2500. Using fastp trimming at Q25 and MiXCR clonotype assembly, TCRdb reanalyzed the public sequencing data and kept in-frame beta chains. Here each entry gathers all rows of one CDR3 protein and keeps the most common genes and DNA. This sample comprises about 520,000 distinct CDR3 sequences, 25% of them detected only once. The ten largest make up 1.5% to 2% of the sample. The chain employs TRBV12-3 or TRBV12-4 and TRBJ2-5; the D gene is possibly TRBD1, with 6 bases matching. The sequenced sample was CD4+ T cells sorted from PBMCs, obtained roughly 5 days after vaccination. The TCR originated in a man aged 45 to 65 who received an inactivated influenza vaccine. Donor details come from another sample of the same person, matched by shared clones. In nucleotide form, the sequence is TGTGCCAGCAACGTCGGGACACCCCAAGAGACCCAGTACTTC. Its product reads: CASNVGTPQETQYF.